These 30 T cell receptor beta chains were sequenced from one sample in a study of blood T cell repertoires in COVID-19. Data came from immunoSEQ multiplex PCR; TCRdb stores just in-frame clones and leaves some out. This sample has roughly 230,000 clones, with about four fifths found just once. Material for sequencing was peripheral blood. Receptors were obtained from a man aged 40-49 years with active or convalescent COVID-19.

The chain combines TRBV10-3 with TRBJ1-1; D perhaps matches TRBD1 (5 bases). The CDR3 totals 19 residues. CDR1 is ENHRY and CDR2 is SYGVKD in the germline V gene. The ends were cut back, 0 bases at V and 1 base at J, with 21 bases in the middle. The CDR3 DNA is TGTGCCATCAGTGAGTCGTGGTTAGGGGCAGGGCGATCGAACACTGAAGCTTTCTTT. Its translation is CAISESWLGAGRSNTEAFF.

The chain recombines TRBV18 with TRBJ2-1; TRBD1 matches at 9 bases. The CDR3 spans 13 residues. The germline V gene encodes CDR1 KGHSH and CDR2 LQKENI. V shed 3 bases, J shed 9 bases, and the junction held 3 bases outside the gene matches. The CDR3 reads CASSPGTGPEQFF. The DNA for the CDR3 is TGTGCCAGCTCACCGGGGACAGGGCCTGAGCAGTTCTTC.

The V and J genes are TRBV25-1 and TRBJ2-7, with D tentatively TRBD1 (6 bases). CDR3 length equals 13 residues. In germline, CDR1 is MGHDK, CDR2 SYGVNS. V lost 4 bases and J lost 1, with 8 bases in between. In DNA form, the CDR3 reads TGTGCCAGCAGTGTGCAGGGGTCCTACGAGCAGTACTTC. Protein product: CASSVQGSYEQYF.

The chain combines TRBV19 with TRBJ1-2, with a tentative D call TRBD1 (6 bases). The CDR3 is 15 residues long. Germline CDR1 LNHDA, CDR2 SQIVND (reference sequence). Deletions cut 3 bases from V and 4 bases from J, with 15 bases between. This CDR3 is CASSIRAGEPYGYTF. In DNA, the CDR3 is TGTGCCAGTAGTATTAGGGCAGGGGAACCCTATGGCTACACCTTC.

This chain connects TRBV20-1 to TRBJ2-1, with D perhaps matching TRBD2 (5 bases). From germline, CDR1 is DFQATT and CDR2 SNEGSKA (reference sequence). Trimming left V 3 bases short and J 6 bases short, with 12 bases between. The CDR3 runs 13 residues. As DNA, the CDR3 is TGCAGTGCTAGTCTAGCCCTGAGCAATGAGCAGTTCTTC. Amino acids: CSASLALSNEQFF.

This chain's CDR3 is CASITGGDSNFVAKNIQYF. The CDR3 DNA reads as TGTGCCAGCATTACTGGAGGGGACAGTAATTTTGTGGCCAAAAACATTCAGTACTTC. V gene TRBV6-4 combines with J gene TRBJ2-4, with D perhaps TRBD1 (7 bases). The germline CDR1 and CDR2 sequences are MRHNA and SNTAGT. There are 19 residues in the CDR3. Trimming removed 7 bases from V and 1 base from J, with 26 bases in between.

V gene TRBV4-3 combines with J gene TRBJ1-5; D not certain. The CDR3 runs to 15 residues. Germline V lookup: CDR1 LGHNA, CDR2 YSLEER. Trimming stripped 1 base from V and 7 bases from J, with 14 bases between. The CDR3 here is CASSQVAGLGQPQHF. The DNA for the CDR3 is TGCGCCAGCAGCCAAGTAGCGGGCCTGGGACAGCCCCAGCATTTT.

This rearrangement joins TRBV19 to TRBJ2-7; 7 bases match TRBD1. Germline V gene data show CDR1 as LNHDA and CDR2 as SQIVND (reference sequence). J lost 1 base, V lost 5 bases, and 2 bases had no gene match. CDR3 size: 13 residues. The CDR3 sequence: CASSSTGSYEQYF. CDR3 bases: TGTGCCAGTAGTTCGACAGGGTCCTACGAGCAGTACTTC.

The table lists this clone with a few counts. CDR3 residues: CASSPGQGNNQPQHF. Here the CDR3 DNA reads TGCGCCAGCAGCCCGGGACAGGGGAACAATCAGCCCCAGCATTTT. The chain combines TRBV5-1 with TRBJ1-5; TRBD1 agrees at 10 bases. Germline trimming cut 4 bases from V and 3 bases from J; bases unmatched to any gene: 4. CDR3 length equals 15 residues. The germline gives CDR1 SGHRS, CDR2 YFSETQ. The variable domain in full, with the rest retrieved from reference TRBV5-1 and TRBJ1-5, is KAGVTQTPRYLIKTRGQQVTLSCSPISGHRSVSWYQQTPGQGLQFLFEYFSETQRNKGNFPGRFSGRQFSNSRSEMNVSTLELGDSALYLCASSPGQGNNQPQHFGDGTRLSIL.

The CDR3 bases are TGTGCCAGTAGCGACGGATTGAACAGGGAGGGCAACTATGGCTACACCTTC. It translates to CASSDGLNREGNYGYTF. The V call is TRBV19, the J call TRBJ1-2; a weak D match, TRBD1 (6 bases). CDR3 length: 17 residues. Deletions cut 6 bases from V and 2 bases from J, with 22 bases between. CDR1 LNHDA and CDR2 SQIVND come from the germline V gene (reference sequence).

This rearrangement joins TRBV5-1 to TRBJ1-1; D is uncertain. Trimming cost V 6 bases and J 6 bases, with 15 bases left between them. Germline CDR1 and CDR2: SGHRS and YFSETQ. This CDR3 has 13 amino acids. As DNA, the CDR3 is TGCGCCAGCAACGGACTCACTGGGGCTGAAGCTTTCTTT. It is translated as CASNGLTGAEAFF.

The chain uses TRBV7-9 and TRBJ1-6, with 7 bases that match TRBD1. J gave up 6 bases and V 3 bases, and 2 bases lay outside the gene matches. Germline V CDR1 and CDR2: SEHNR, FQNEAQ (reference sequence). The CDR3 is made up of 14 amino acids. CDR3 bases: TGTGCCAGCAGCTTCGGGACAGCTAATTCACCCCTCCACTTT. Amino acids: CASSFGTANSPLHF.

The chain joins TRBV10-3 to TRBJ2-7; 7 nucleotides line up with TRBD2. The germline CDR1 and CDR2 sequences are ENHRY and SYGVKD. The CDR3 runs to 13 residues. The V gene end was trimmed by 4 bases and the J gene end by 7 bases; junction bases not matched to a gene: 7. Here the CDR3 DNA reads TGTGCCATCAGTGCTGGGGGGGACTCTGAGCAGTACTTC. It translates to CAISAGGDSEQYF.

The chain employs TRBV30 and TRBJ1-1; tentative D call: TRBD1 (5 bases). CDR1 GTSNPN and CDR2 SVGIG come from the germline V gene (reference sequence). The CDR3 contains 14 residues. V lost 0 bases to trimming and J lost 4 bases, with 12 bases between them. The CDR3 reads CAWSVPWGGTEAFF. In nucleotides, the CDR3 is TGTGCCTGGAGTGTACCTTGGGGGGGCACTGAAGCTTTCTTT.

The V and J genes are TRBV7-2 and TRBJ1-5; D ambiguous. V lost 2 bases and J 9 bases, leaving 14 bases between the germline ends. The CDR3 extends over 14 amino acids. CDR1 and CDR2 (germline): SGHTA, FQGNSA. CDR3 loop: CASSLSTAEGPQHF. The CDR3 coding sequence is TGTGCCAGCAGCTTATCGACGGCAGAGGGGCCCCAGCATTTT.

The chain couples TRBV6-1 to TRBJ2-5; 8 nucleotides align to TRBD2. The CDR3 length is 16 residues. Looked up from germline, CDR1 is MNHNS and CDR2 is SASEGT. V lost 1 base and J lost 4; bases outside the gene matches: 8. CDR3 protein: CASSEVSGALRETQYF. The CDR3 nucleotides read TGTGCCAGCAGTGAAGTTAGCGGGGCCTTAAGAGAGACCCAGTACTTC.

The V gene is TRBV24-1, the J gene TRBJ1-2; TRBD1 matches at 11 bases. Germline trimming cut 3 bases from V and 7 bases from J; bases unmatched to any gene: 6. The CDR3 is made up of 15 amino acids. Germline V lookup: CDR1 KGHDR, CDR2 SFDVKD. This CDR3 reads CATSDGQGAVGGYTF. In nucleotides, the CDR3 is TGTGCCACCAGTGATGGACAGGGGGCGGTGGGTGGCTACACCTTC.

This chain links TRBV3-1 (or the pseudogene TRBV3-2) with TRBJ1-4, with 7 bases matching TRBD1. The CDR3 totals 17 residues. Germline loops: CDR1 LGHDT, CDR2 YNNKEL (reference sequence). The V gene end was trimmed by 2 bases and the J gene end by 7 bases; junction bases not matched to a gene: 13. In DNA form, the CDR3 reads TGTGCCAGCAGCCAAAAGAACGAGGGGGCGCTGGGTGAAAAACTGTTTTTT. It is translated as CASSQKNEGALGEKLFF.

The chain recombines TRBV3-1 (or the pseudogene TRBV3-2) with TRBJ1-2, with D unresolved. This CDR3 is built from 14 residues. Between the trimmed V and J ends, which lost 0 bases and 1 base, there was a span of 6 bases. Per germline, CDR1 LGHDT and CDR2 YNNKEL (reference sequence). CDR3 protein: CASSQESFNYGYTF. CDR3 bases: TGTGCCAGCAGCCAAGAGTCCTTTAACTATGGCTACACCTTC.

The chain is built from TRBV6-5 and TRBJ1-6; 11 bases are shared with TRBD1. Unmatched junction bases numbered 9, after V lost 6 bases and J lost 11 bases. Germline-derived CDR1 and CDR2 are MNHEY and SVGAGI. The CDR3 totals 15 residues. The chain's CDR3 is CASRGGTGGFAPLHF. DNA for the CDR3: TGTGCCAGCAGGGGGGGGACAGGGGGTTTTGCACCCCTCCACTTT.

The chain uses TRBV6-1 and TRBJ2-7; 7 bases agree with TRBD1. The V segment lost 1 base and the J segment 5 bases; nucleotides outside the gene matches: 5. This CDR3 spans 14 amino acids. Germline lookup yields CDR1 MNHNS and CDR2 SASEGT. The CDR3 DNA follows: TGTGCCAGCAGTGAAGGACAGGGAATCAACGAGCAGTACTTC. Its protein product is CASSEGQGINEQYF.

The rearrangement links TRBV18 to TRBJ1-1, with 8 bases identical to TRBD1. Germline CDR1 and CDR2: KGHSH and LQKENI. The V segment lost 0 bases and the J segment 7 bases; nucleotides outside the gene matches: 10. The CDR3 length is 16 residues. This chain's CDR3 is CASSPPGGQVSGEAFF. The CDR3 DNA follows: TGTGCCAGCTCACCACCGGGGGGACAGGTTTCGGGTGAAGCTTTCTTT.

This clone came up a few times. This chain connects TRBV20-1 to TRBJ2-7, with a possible D match to TRBD1 (6 bases). Per the germline V gene, CDR1 is DFQATT and CDR2 is SNEGSKA (reference sequence). Between the trimmed V and J ends, which lost 4 bases and 6 bases, there was a span of 10 bases. CDR3 length: 11 amino acids. For the CDR3, the DNA is TGCAGTGCTACACTAGGGGGCGAGCAGTACTTC. Protein sequence: CSATLGGEQYF.

The rearrangement joins TRBV7-9 to TRBJ1-6; D is undetermined. Germline V gene sequence: CDR1 SEHNR, CDR2 FQNEAQ (reference sequence). Trimming removed 4 bases at V and 5 bases at J, with 9 bases between. The CDR3 length is 14 residues. The CDR3 is CASSSGVHNSPLHF. The CDR3 DNA reads as TGTGCCAGCAGCTCGGGTGTTCATAATTCACCCCTCCACTTT.

V and J are TRBV29-1 and TRBJ1-3; 8 bases map to TRBD1. Germline lookup yields CDR1 SQVTM and CDR2 ANQGSEA. The CDR3 runs to 16 residues. After removal of 4 bases from V and 2 bases from J, the junction contained 10 bases not matched to a gene. For the CDR3, the DNA is TGCAGCGTTGGGGGAGGTTTGGGACAGGCTGGAAACACCATATATTTT. Translating gives CSVGGGLGQAGNTIYF.

This chain connects TRBV6-5 to TRBJ2-5; the match to TRBD2 covers 13 bases. Germline CDR1 reads MNHEY; CDR2 reads SVGAGI. V dropped 6 bases and J dropped 5; count of bases not matched to a gene: 6. The CDR3 sequence is 15 residues long. CDR3 DNA: TGTGCCAGCAGCCAACTAGCGGGGGGGCCGGAGACCCAGTACTTC. It codes for CASSQLAGGPETQYF.

The chain employs TRBV19 and TRBJ2-3; 15 bases line up with TRBD2. V gave up 5 bases and J gave up 3 bases; unmatched junction bases: 6. Germline CDR1 LNHDA, CDR2 SQIVND (reference sequence). The CDR3 covers 17 residues. This CDR3 reads CASSPRTSGRVTDTQYF. As DNA, the CDR3 is TGTGCCAGTAGTCCCCGGACTAGCGGGAGGGTAACAGATACGCAGTATTTT. The full variable domain, its missing parts supplied by reference TRBV19 and TRBJ2-3, is DGGITQSPKYLFRKEGQNVTLSCEQNLNHDAMYWYRQDPGQGLRLIYYSQIVNDFQKGDIAEGYSVSREKKESFPLTVTSAQKNPTAFYLCASSPRTSGRVTDTQYFGPGTRLTVL.

The chain carries TRBV7-9 and TRBJ1-1; D call uncertain. Germline CDR1 SEHNR, CDR2 FQNEAQ (reference sequence). This CDR3 has 16 residues. Trimming shortened V by 5 bases and J by 0 bases, and 16 bases separated the two germline ends. The CDR3 loop reads CASSAPGGLLNTEAFF. The CDR3 DNA is TGTGCCAGCAGCGCCCCGGGCGGGCTATTGAACACTGAAGCTTTCTTT.

A word on this clone: This same CDR3 is encoded by further DNA sequences in the sample. This rearrangement joins TRBV24-1 to TRBJ2-7; 11 nucleotides line up with TRBD1. Germline CDR1 KGHDR, CDR2 SFDVKD. The CDR3 has 15 residues. Trimming at V came to 4 bases and at J to 2 bases, leaving 3 bases not matched to a gene. The CDR3 is CATSDPGQGAYEQYF. As DNA, the CDR3 is TGTGCCACCAGTGACCCGGGACAGGGGGCCTACGAGCAGTACTTC.

This chain connects TRBV5-1 to TRBJ2-7, with 9 bases aligning to TRBD2. V shed 1 base, J shed 3 bases, and the junction held 5 bases outside the gene matches. The CDR3 has 15 amino acids. Germline-derived CDR1 and CDR2 are SGHRS and YFSETQ. The CDR3 DNA reads as TGCGCCAGCAGCTTGCTAGCGGGAAACGTCTACGAGCAGTACTTC. Translation gives CASSLLAGNVYEQYF.